This T cell receptor (beta chain) was identified during a study of OX40 agonist ivuxolimab in advanced cancers. Whole-study context: Patients were dosed with the agonistic anti-OX40 (CD134) antibody ivuxolimab. Among those enrolled, mean age was about 58 years (range about 23 to 85) and 82.7% were male. Earlier treatment with anti-PD-1, anti-PD-L1 or anti-CTLA-4 was permitted, and under 50% had received some.

As concerns this clone: Its antigen is unidentified.

Study results and limitations: There were, on average, more expanded clones in CD8+ T cells than in CD4+.

Germline lookup yields CDR1 SGHDT and CDR2 YYEEEE. Trimming removed 0 bases at V and 0 bases at J, with 9 bases between. The CDR3 contains 15 residues. The repertoire was sequenced with immunoSEQ multiplex PCR; TCRdb's copy has only in-frame clones and lacks some. The table has 76,000 or so clones, nearly 95% seen once. The source is an adult with an advanced solid tumor such as melanoma, head and neck, liver or kidney cancer. This specimen consisted of CD4+ or CD8+ T cells sorted from blood, obtained in a trial of the OX40 agonist ivuxolimab. The chain links TRBV5-6 to TRBJ1-2; D may be TRBD1 (5 bases). CDR3 protein: CASSLGQGPNYGYTF. The CDR3 DNA is TGTGCCAGCAGCTTGGGGCAGGGCCCTAACTATGGCTACACCTTC.